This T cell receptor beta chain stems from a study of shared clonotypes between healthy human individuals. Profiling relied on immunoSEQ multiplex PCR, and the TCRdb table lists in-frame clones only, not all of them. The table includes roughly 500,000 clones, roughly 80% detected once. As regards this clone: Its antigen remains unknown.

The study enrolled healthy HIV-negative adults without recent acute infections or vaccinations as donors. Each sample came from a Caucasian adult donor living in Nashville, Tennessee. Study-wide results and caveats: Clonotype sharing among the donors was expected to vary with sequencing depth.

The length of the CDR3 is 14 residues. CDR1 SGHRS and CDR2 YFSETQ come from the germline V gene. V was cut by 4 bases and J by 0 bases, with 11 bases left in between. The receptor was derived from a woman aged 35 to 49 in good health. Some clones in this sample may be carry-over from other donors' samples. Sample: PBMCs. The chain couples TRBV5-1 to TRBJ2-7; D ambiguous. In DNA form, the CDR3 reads TGCGCCAGCAGCGGGCGGTCAAACTCCTACGAGCAGTACTTC. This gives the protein CASSGRSNSYEQYF.